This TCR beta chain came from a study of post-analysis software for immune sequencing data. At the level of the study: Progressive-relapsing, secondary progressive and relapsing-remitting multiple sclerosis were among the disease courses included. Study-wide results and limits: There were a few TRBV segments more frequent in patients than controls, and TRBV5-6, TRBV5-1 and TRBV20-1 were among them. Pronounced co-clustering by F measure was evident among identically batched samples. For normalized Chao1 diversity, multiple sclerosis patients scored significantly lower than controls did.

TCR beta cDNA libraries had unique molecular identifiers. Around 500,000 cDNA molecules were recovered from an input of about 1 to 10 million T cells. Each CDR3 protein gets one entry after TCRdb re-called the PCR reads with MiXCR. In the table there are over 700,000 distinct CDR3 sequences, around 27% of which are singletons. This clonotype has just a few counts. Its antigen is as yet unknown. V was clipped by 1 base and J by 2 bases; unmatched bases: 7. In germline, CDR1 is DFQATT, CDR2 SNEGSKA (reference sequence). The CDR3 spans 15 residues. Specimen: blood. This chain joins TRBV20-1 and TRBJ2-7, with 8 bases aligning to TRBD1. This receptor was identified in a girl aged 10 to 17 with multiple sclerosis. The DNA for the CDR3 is TGCAGTGCTAGAGTCGCAGGGGGCGCGACCTACGAGCAGTACTTC. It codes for CSARVAGGATYEQYF.